This is a list of T cell receptor beta chains from one sample in a study of cytomegalovirus exposure and HLA in healthy donors. TCRdb keeps only in-frame clones here, not all; method: immunoSEQ multiplex PCR. The table lists almost 200,000 clones, about 81% of them singletons. Material for sequencing was PBMCs. These TCRs come from a woman aged 30 to 39 in good health and CMV-seronegative. Both conserved end residues are part of each CDR3. The D gene is left open where the match is weak. Clone size is stated in some rows and not others, as once, few, many or a class when expanded.

clone size	V gene	J gene	D gene	CDR3 protein	CDR3 DNA
once	TRBV30	TRBJ2-3	TRBD2	CAWSVGAGGVTDTQYF	TGTGCCTGGAGTGTAGGAGCGGGGGGGGTCACAGATACGCAGTATTTT
-	TRBV5-1	TRBJ2-2	-	CASSLDPGDSTNTGELFF	TGCGCCAGCAGCTTGGATCCGGGGGACTCAACGAACACCGGGGAGCTGTTTTTT
few	TRBV27	TRBJ1-2	TRBD1	CASSARDRGGYGYTF	TGTGCCAGCAGCGCCCGGGACAGGGGAGGCTATGGCTACACCTTC
-	TRBV6-5	TRBJ2-5	TRBD1	CASSPTRQGVETQYF	TGTGCCAGCAGTCCAACTAGACAGGGGGTAGAGACCCAGTACTTC
few	TRBV5-1	TRBJ2-2	-	CASRGAVGTGELFF	TGCGCCAGCAGAGGGGCCGTGGGCACCGGGGAGCTGTTTTTT
-	TRBV7-6	TRBJ2-1	TRBD2	CASSVGTGGYNEQFF	TGTGCCAGCAGCGTTGGGACGGGAGGCTACAATGAGCAGTTCTTC
-	TRBV6-1	TRBJ2-2	-	CASSRGASNTGELFF	TGTGCCAGCAGCCGAGGCGCCAGCAACACCGGGGAGCTGTTTTTT
-	TRBV6-1	TRBJ1-1	TRBD1	CASREPGTGGITEAFF	TGTGCCAGCAGGGAACCCGGGACAGGGGGTATCACTGAAGCTTTCTTT
-	TRBV6-1	TRBJ1-4	TRBD1	CAIQGQGGEKLFF	TGTGCCATCCAGGGACAGGGAGGGGAAAAACTGTTTTTT
once	TRBV5-1	TRBJ2-1	-	CASSLGGDVINEQFF	TGCGCCAGCAGCTTGGGAGGAGATGTTATTAATGAGCAGTTCTTC
-	TRBV6-4	TRBJ2-2	-	CASSDGLGGTGELFF	TGTGCCAGCAGTGACGGTTTAGGGGGAACCGGGGAGCTGTTTTTT
-	TRBV19	TRBJ1-1	TRBD1	CASAPWDRMNTEAFF	TGTGCCAGCGCACCCTGGGACAGGATGAACACTGAAGCTTTCTTT
-	TRBV4-1	TRBJ1-1	-	CASSQEAGLAFF	TGCGCCAGCAGCCAAGAAGCGGGTTTAGCTTTCTTT
-	TRBV6-5	TRBJ1-1	-	CASRSTTPNTEAFF	TGTGCCAGCAGGTCGACAACCCCGAACACTGAAGCTTTCTTT
-	TRBV5-6	TRBJ2-1	-	CASSRRLNSYNEQFF	TGTGCCAGCAGTCGGAGGCTTAACTCCTACAATGAGCAGTTCTTC
-	TRBV6-5	TRBJ1-6	TRBD1	CASSPVGQYNSPLHF	TGTGCCAGCAGCCCCGTGGGACAGTATAATTCACCCCTCCACTTT
-	TRBV12-5	TRBJ1-5	-	CASAQDHHQPQHF	TGTGCTAGTGCACAGGACCACCATCAGCCCCAGCATTTT
-	TRBV10-3	TRBJ2-1	TRBD2	CAISGGLAGGYEQFF	TGTGCCATCAGTGGGGGACTAGCGGGAGGCTATGAGCAGTTCTTC
-	TRBV7-9	TRBJ1-1	-	CASEGASPEAFF	TGTGCCAGCGAGGGCGCAAGCCCTGAAGCTTTCTTT
-	TRBV2	TRBJ1-3	-	CASTGQLSGNTIYF	TGTGCCAGCACTGGACAGCTCTCTGGAAACACCATATATTTT
-	TRBV9	TRBJ1-2	-	CASSGSTGSGYGYTF	TGTGCCAGCAGCGGGTCGACAGGCTCTGGCTATGGCTACACCTTC
-	TRBV11-2	TRBJ1-4	-	CASSFRGREKLFF	TGTGCCAGCAGCTTTAGGGGGAGAGAAAAACTGTTTTTT